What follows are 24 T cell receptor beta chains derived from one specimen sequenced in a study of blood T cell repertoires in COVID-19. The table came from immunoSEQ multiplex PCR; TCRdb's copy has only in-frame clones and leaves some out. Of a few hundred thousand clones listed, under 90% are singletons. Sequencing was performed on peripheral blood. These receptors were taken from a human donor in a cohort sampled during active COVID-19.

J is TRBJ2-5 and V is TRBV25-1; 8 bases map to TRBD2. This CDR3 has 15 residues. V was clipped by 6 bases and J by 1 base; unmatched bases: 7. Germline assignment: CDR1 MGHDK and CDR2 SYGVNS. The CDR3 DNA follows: TGTGCCAGCAGGATGAGCGGGAGTTTCCAAGAGACCCAGTACTTC. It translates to CASRMSGSFQETQYF.

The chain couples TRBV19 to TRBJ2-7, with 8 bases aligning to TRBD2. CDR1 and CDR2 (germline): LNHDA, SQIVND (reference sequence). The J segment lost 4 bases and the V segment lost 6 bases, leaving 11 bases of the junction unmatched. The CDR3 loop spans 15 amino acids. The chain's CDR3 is CASRDPGGAKYEQYF. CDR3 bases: TGTGCCAGTAGAGACCCCGGGGGGGCAAAATACGAGCAGTACTTC. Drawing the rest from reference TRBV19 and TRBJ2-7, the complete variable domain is DGGITQSPKYLFRKEGQNVTLSCEQNLNHDAMYWYRQDPGQGLRLIYYSQIVNDFQKGDIAEGYSVSREKKESFPLTVTSAQKNPTAFYLCASRDPGGAKYEQYFGPGTRLTVT.

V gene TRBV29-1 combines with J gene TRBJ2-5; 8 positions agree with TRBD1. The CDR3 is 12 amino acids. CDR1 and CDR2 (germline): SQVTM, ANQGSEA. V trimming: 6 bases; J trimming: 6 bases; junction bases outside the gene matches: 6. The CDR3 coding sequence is TGCAGCGTCGCTACAGGGGGAAAGACCCAGTACTTC. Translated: CSVATGGKTQYF.

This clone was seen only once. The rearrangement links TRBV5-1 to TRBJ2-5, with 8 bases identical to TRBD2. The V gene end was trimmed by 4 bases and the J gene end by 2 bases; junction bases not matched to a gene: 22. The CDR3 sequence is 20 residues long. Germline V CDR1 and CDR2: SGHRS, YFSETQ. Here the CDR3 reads CASSGVARRAGARGQETQYF. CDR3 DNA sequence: TGCGCCAGCAGCGGGGTTGCTAGGAGAGCGGGAGCTCGGGGTCAAGAGACCCAGTACTTC. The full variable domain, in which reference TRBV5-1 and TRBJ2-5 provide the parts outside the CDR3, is KAGVTQTPRYLIKTRGQQVTLSCSPISGHRSVSWYQQTPGQGLQFLFEYFSETQRNKGNFPGRFSGRQFSNSRSEMNVSTLELGDSALYLCASSGVARRAGARGQETQYFGPGTRLLVL.

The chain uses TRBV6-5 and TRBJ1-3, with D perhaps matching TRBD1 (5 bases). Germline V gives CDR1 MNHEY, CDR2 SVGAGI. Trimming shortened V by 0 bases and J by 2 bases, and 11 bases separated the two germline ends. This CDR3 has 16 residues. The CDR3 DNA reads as TGTGCCAGCAGTTACTCGGCGGGGCCCCCTGGAAACACCATATATTTT. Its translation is CASSYSAGPPGNTIYF.

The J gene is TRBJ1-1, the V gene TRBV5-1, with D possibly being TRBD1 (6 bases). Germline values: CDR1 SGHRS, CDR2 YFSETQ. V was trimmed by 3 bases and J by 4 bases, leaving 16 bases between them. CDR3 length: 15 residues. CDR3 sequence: CASSSLSGVGTEAFF. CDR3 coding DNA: TGCGCCAGCAGCTCGCTATCAGGGGTCGGCACTGAAGCTTTCTTT.

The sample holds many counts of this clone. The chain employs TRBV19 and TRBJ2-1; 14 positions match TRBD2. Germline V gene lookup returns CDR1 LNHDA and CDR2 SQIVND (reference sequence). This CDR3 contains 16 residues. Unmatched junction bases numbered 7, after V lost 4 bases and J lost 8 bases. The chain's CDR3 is CASSTRTSGRLDEQFF. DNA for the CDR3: TGTGCCAGTAGTACTCGGACTAGCGGGAGGCTGGATGAGCAGTTCTTC.

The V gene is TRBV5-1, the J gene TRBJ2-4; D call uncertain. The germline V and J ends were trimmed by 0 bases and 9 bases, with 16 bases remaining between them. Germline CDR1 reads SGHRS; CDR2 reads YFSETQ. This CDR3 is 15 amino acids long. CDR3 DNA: TGCGCCAGCAGCTTGGGTGCAGGATCCCCCTTCATTCAGTACTTC. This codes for CASSLGAGSPFIQYF.

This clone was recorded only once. CDR3 in DNA: TGTGCCAGCAGCAAACGACAGAATGAGCAGTTCTTC. Amino acids: CASSKRQNEQFF. This chain connects TRBV9 to TRBJ2-1, with D maybe TRBD1 (5 bases). The germline V gene has CDR1 SGDLS and CDR2 YYNGEE. This CDR3 is built from 12 residues. V dropped 4 bases and J dropped 7 bases, with 9 bases sitting between them.

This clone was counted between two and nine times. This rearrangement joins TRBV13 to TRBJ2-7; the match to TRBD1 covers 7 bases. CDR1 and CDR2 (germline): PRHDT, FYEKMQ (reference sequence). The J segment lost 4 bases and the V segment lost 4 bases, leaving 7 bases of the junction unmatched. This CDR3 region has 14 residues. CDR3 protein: CASSSRGLPYEQYF. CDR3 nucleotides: TGTGCCAGCAGCTCTAGGGGGCTCCCTTACGAGCAGTACTTC.

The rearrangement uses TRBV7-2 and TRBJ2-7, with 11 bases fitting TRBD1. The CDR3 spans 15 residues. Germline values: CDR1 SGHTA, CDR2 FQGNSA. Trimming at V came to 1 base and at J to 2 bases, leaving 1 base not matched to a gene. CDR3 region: CASSLGGQGAYEQYF. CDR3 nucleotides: TGTGCCAGCAGCTTAGGGGGACAGGGGGCCTACGAGCAGTACTTC. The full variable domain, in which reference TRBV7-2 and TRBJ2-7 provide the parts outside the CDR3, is GAGVSQSPSNKVTEKGKDVELRCDPISGHTALYWYRQSLGQGLEFLIYFQGNSAPDKSGLPSDRFSAERTGGSVSTLTIQRTQQEDSAVYLCASSLGGQGAYEQYFGPGTRLTVT.

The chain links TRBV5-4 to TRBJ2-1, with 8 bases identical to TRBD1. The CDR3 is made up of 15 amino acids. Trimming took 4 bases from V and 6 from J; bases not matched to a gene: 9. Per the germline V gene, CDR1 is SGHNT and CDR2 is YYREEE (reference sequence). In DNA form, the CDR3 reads TGTGCCAGCAGCGGGAGGCAGGGGGCAGGCAATGAGCAGTTCTTC. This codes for CASSGRQGAGNEQFF.

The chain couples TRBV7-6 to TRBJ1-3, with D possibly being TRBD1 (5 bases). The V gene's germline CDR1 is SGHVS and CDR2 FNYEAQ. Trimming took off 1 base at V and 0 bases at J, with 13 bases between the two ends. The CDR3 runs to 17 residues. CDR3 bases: TGTGCCAGCAGCTTAGAGGCAGGGATTAGCTCTGGAAACACCATATATTTT. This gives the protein CASSLEAGISSGNTIYF.

As DNA, the CDR3 is TGCGCCAGCAGCTTGGTCAGGAACACTGAAGCTTTCTTT. Translating gives CASSLVRNTEAFF. The chain carries TRBV5-1 and TRBJ1-1, with unresolved D. Germline V lookup: CDR1 SGHRS, CDR2 YFSETQ. V was trimmed by 0 bases and J by 1 base, leaving 4 bases between them. The CDR3 sequence is 13 residues long.

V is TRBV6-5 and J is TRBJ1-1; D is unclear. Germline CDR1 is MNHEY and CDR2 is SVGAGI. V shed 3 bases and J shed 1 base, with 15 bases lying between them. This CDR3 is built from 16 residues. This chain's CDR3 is CASSYLASSGNTEAFF. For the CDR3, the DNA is TGTGCCAGCAGTTATTTGGCGTCTAGCGGGAACACTGAAGCTTTCTTT.

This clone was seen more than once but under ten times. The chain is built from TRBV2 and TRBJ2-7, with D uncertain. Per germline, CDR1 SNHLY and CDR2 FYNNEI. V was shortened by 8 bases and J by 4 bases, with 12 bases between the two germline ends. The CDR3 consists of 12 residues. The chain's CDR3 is CASGLGGYEQYF. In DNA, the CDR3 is TGTGCCAGCGGGCTCGGTGGGTACGAGCAGTACTTC.

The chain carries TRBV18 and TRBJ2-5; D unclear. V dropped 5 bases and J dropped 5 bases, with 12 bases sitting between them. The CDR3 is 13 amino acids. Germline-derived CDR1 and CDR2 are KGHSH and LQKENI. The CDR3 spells CASSNSLGETQYF. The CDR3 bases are TGTGCCAGCTCAAACAGCTTGGGCGAGACCCAGTACTTC.

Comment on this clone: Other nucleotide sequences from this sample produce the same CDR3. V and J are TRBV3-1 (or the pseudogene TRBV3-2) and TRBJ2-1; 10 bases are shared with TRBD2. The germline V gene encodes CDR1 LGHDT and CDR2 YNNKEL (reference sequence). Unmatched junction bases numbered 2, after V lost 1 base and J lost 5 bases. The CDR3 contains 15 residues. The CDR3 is CASSQGTSGNNEQFF. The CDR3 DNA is TGTGCCAGCAGCCAAGGGACTAGCGGAAACAATGAGCAGTTCTTC.

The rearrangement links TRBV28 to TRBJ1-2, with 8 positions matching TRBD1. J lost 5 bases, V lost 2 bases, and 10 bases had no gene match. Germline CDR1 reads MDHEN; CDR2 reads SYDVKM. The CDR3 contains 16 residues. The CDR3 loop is CASSLGGQGAWYGYTF. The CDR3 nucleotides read TGTGCCAGCAGTTTAGGCGGGCAGGGGGCCTGGTATGGCTACACCTTC.

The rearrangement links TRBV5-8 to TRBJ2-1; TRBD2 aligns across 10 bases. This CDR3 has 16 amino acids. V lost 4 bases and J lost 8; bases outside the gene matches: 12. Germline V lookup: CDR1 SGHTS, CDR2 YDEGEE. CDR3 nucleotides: TGTGCCAGCAGCCCTAGGCGGGCTAGCGGGAGCGATGAGCAGTTCTTC. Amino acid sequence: CASSPRRASGSDEQFF.

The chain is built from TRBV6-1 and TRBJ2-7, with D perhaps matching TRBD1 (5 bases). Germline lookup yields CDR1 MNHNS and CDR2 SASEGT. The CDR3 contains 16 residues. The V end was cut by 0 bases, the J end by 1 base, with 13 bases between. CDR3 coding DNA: TGTGCCAGCAGTGAAGCTCGGTGGGGCTCGTCCTACGAGCAGTACTTC. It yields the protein CASSEARWGSSYEQYF.

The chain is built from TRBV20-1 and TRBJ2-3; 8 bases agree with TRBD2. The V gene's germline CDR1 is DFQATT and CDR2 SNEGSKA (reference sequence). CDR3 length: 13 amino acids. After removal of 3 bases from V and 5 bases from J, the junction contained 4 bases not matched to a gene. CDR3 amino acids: CSASIAGQDTQYF. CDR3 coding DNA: TGCAGTGCTAGTATAGCGGGGCAAGATACGCAGTATTTT.

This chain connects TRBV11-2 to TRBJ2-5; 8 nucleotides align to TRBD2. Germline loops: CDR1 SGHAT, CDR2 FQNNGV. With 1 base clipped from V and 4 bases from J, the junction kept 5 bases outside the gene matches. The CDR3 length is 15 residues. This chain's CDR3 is CASSLARAGGETQYF. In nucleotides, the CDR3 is TGTGCCAGCAGCTTAGCGCGGGCGGGGGGAGAGACCCAGTACTTC.

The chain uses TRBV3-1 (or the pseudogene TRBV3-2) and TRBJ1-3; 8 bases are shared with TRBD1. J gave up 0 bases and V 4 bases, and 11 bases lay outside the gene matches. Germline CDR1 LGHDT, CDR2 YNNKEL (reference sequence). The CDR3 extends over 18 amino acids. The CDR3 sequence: CASSLFSMTGVSGNTIYF. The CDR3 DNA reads TGTGCCAGCAGCCTATTCTCCATGACAGGGGTCTCTGGAAACACCATATATTTT.